This entry is about one T cell receptor (beta chain). Its target is not known. This specimen belongs to a study of T cell responses to AZD1222 COVID-19 vaccine. The V gene end was trimmed by 5 bases and the J gene end by 0 bases; junction bases not matched to a gene: 4. The CDR3 contains 15 residues. Germline lookup yields CDR1 MRHNA and CDR2 SNTAGT. Points from the study as a whole: Seropositive status at baseline applied to only 5 or 6 AZD1222 recipients. Possibly, clonal diversity was underestimated; donors were largely white British and included more females.

Some clones are missing from TCRdb's copy, which holds only in-frame ones; the method was immunoSEQ multiplex PCR. The table lists 100,000 to 150,000 clones, 85% of them singletons. The genes are TRBV6-4 and TRBJ1-5; TRBD1 matches at 7 bases. The sample here was peripheral blood, taken 28 days after the second AZD1222 dose. This clonotype was sampled from an adult who received the AZD1222 COVID-19 vaccine. The CDR3, as DNA: TGTGCCAGCAGTAGAAACAGGGGTAGCAATCAGCCCCAGCATTTT. Translated: CASSRNRGSNQPQHF.